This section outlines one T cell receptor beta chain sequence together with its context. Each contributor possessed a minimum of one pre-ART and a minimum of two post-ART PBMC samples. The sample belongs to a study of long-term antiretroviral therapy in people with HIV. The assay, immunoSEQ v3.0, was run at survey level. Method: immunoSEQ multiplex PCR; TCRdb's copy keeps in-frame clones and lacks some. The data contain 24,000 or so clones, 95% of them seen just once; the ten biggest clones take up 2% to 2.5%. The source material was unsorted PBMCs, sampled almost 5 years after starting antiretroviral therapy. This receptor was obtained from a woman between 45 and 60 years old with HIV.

The CDR3 bases are TGTGCCAGCAGTCGATCCGGGACAGGGGGCACTGAAGCTTTCTTT. It yields the protein CASSRSGTGGTEAFF. This chain connects TRBV6-5 to TRBJ1-1; 11 bases map to TRBD1. Germline V CDR1 and CDR2: MNHEY, SVGAGI. V gave up 5 bases and J gave up 4 bases; unmatched junction bases: 6. The length of the CDR3 is 15 residues.